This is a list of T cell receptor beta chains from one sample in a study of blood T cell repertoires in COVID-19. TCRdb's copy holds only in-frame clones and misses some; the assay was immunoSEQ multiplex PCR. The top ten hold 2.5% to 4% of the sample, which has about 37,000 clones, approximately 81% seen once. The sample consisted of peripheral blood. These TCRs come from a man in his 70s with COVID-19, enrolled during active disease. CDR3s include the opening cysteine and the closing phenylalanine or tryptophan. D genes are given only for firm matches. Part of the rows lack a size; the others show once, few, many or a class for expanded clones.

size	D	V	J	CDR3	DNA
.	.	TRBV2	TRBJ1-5	CATRQGNQPQHF	TGTGCCACCCGACAGGGCAATCAGCCCCAGCATTTT
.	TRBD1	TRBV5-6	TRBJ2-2	CASSLGAGGTGELFF	TGTGCCAGCAGTCTCGGGGCAGGGGGCACCGGGGAGCTGTTTTTT
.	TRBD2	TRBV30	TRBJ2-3	CASSGSSTDTQYF	TGTGCCTCTAGCGGAAGTAGCACAGATACGCAGTATTTT
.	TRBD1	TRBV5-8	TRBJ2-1	CASSPGTGHDEQFF	TGTGCCAGCAGTCCCGGGACAGGGCACGATGAGCAGTTCTTC
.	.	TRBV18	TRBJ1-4	CASSSRQTTEKLFF	TGTGCCAGCTCGTCTCGACAAACGACGGAAAAACTGTTTTTT
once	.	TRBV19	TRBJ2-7	CASSPGSNPYEQYF	TGTGCCAGTAGTCCGGGGTCAAATCCCTACGAGCAGTACTTC
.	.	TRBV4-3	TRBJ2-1	CASSQEGQSSYNEQFF	TGCGCCAGCAGCCAAGAGGGACAAAGCTCCTACAATGAGCAGTTCTTC
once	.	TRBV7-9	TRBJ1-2	CASSLMGARGYTF	TGTGCCAGCAGCTTAATGGGGGCGCGTGGCTACACCTTC
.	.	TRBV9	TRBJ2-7	CASSVQGSTYEQYF	TGTGCCAGCAGCGTACAGGGGTCAACCTACGAGCAGTACTTC
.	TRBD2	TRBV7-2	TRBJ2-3	CASSSAGTSGIDTQYF	TGTGCCAGCAGCTCCGCCGGGACTAGCGGGATAGATACGCAGTATTTT
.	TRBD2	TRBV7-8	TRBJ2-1	CASSLKLAGGGEQFF	TGTGCCAGCAGCTTAAAACTAGCGGGAGGTGGTGAGCAGTTCTTC
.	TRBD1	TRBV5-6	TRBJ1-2	CASSDTGGNGYTF	TGTGCCAGCAGTGATACAGGGGGGAATGGCTACACCTTC
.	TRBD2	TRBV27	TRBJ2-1	CASTVAGAQNEQFF	TGTGCCAGCACTGTCGCGGGAGCCCAGAATGAGCAGTTCTTC
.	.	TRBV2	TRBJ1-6	CASSRLGGVNSPLHF	TGTGCCAGCAGCCGCTTGGGGGGAGTAAATTCACCCCTCCACTTT
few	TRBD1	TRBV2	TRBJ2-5	CASNTGGTGMETQYF	TGTGCCAGCAATACAGGCGGGACAGGGATGGAGACCCAGTACTTC
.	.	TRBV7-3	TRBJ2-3	CASSPPGDTQYF	TGTGCCAGCAGCCCCCCCGGGGATACGCAGTATTTT
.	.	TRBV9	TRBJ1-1	CASSLLGGMYTEAFF	TGTGCCAGCAGCCTCCTCGGGGGGATGTACACTGAAGCTTTCTTT
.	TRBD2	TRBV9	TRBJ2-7	CASSEGTSGRTYEQYF	TGTGCCAGCAGCGAGGGGACTAGCGGGCGGACCTACGAGCAGTACTTC
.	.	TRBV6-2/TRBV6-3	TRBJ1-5	CASSRQNNQPQHF	TGTGCCAGCAGCAGACAGAACAATCAGCCCCAGCATTTT
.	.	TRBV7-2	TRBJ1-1	CASSLEGVATEAFF	TGTGCCAGCAGCTTAGAGGGGGTGGCGACTGAAGCTTTCTTT